This TCR beta chain was recovered during a study of blood T cell repertoires in COVID-19. Germline values: CDR1 SNHLY, CDR2 FYNNEI. There are 16 residues in the CDR3. The V end lost 5 bases, the J end lost 0 bases, and 14 bases lay between the germline ends. Generated by immunoSEQ multiplex PCR, the TCRdb table keeps only in-frame clones and is missing some. Counted here are 250,000 or so clones, around 82% occurring once; the ten biggest clones make up more than 3%. This chain links TRBV2 with TRBJ1-5, with D unresolved. The sequencing input was PBMCs or T cells enriched from blood (not recorded which). The TCR sequence derives from a man in his forties or fifties who had recovered from COVID-19. CDR3: CASSLHEDYSNQPQHF. CDR3 nucleotide sequence: TGTGCCAGCAGTCTACATGAGGACTATAGCAATCAGCCCCAGCATTTT.